Listed below are T cell receptor beta chains from one sample, sequenced in a study of T cells in Graves' hyperthyroidism and ophthalmopathy. TCRdb redid the calling of the multiplex PCR reads with MiXCR, one entry per CDR3 protein. The data show about 600,000 distinct CDR3 sequences, 14% seen once. Sequenced: blood. These receptors came from a woman under 30 with Graves' ophthalmopathy. Each CDR3 is given with its conserved first and last residue. A D gene is named only where the DNA matches it firmly. The size entry is marked missing in some rows and otherwise reads once, few, many or a size class.

cdr3_aa cdr3_nt d_call cdr3_length j_call clone_size v_call
CSATTPGQVWTYNEQFF TGCAGTGCTACAACTCCTGGACAGGTTTGGACCTACAATGAGCAGTTCTTC TRBD1 17 TRBJ2-1 many TRBV20-1
CASRTDRNYGYTF TGTGCCAGCAGGACCGACAGAAACTATGGCTACACCTTC . 13 TRBJ1-2 many TRBV6-1
CSAPEDLPDTTDTQYF TGCAGTGCCCCCGAAGACCTTCCGGACACCACAGATACGCAGTATTTT . 16 TRBJ2-3 many TRBV20-1
CASRNNAGQGARDTEAFF TGTGCCAGCAGGAATAATGCTGGACAGGGGGCGCGGGACACTGAAGCTTTCTTT TRBD1 18 TRBJ1-1 . TRBV27
CASSDNRGTDTQYF TGTGCCAGCAGCGACAACAGGGGAACAGATACGCAGTATTTT TRBD1 14 TRBJ2-3 many TRBV28
CASSKTSAADTQYF TGTGCCAGCAGCAAGACTAGCGCGGCAGATACGCAGTATTTT TRBD2 14 TRBJ2-3 many TRBV7-2
CASSVGGNNYGYTF TGTGCCAGCAGCGTAGGGGGAAACAACTATGGCTACACCTTC . 14 TRBJ1-2 . TRBV9
CASSPSGTHYNEQFF TGTGCCAGCAGTCCTAGCGGGACCCACTACAATGAGCAGTTCTTC TRBD2 15 TRBJ2-1 many TRBV7-8
CASSPPGTGPYGYTF TGTGCCAGCAGTCCCCCGGGGACAGGCCCTTATGGCTACACCTTC TRBD1 15 TRBJ1-2 many TRBV12-3/TRBV12-4
CASTPLRIAGGPDTQYF TGTGCCAGCACCCCCCTACGTATAGCGGGAGGCCCAGATACGCAGTATTTT TRBD2 17 TRBJ2-3 many TRBV2
CAPTPGTEHYNEQFF TGTGCCCCCACTCCCGGGACAGAGCACTACAATGAGCAGTTCTTC TRBD1 15 TRBJ2-1 . TRBV2
CASSDPSGEGYNSPLHF TGTGCCAGCAGTGATCCCTCGGGGGAGGGTTATAATTCACCCCTCCACTTT . 17 TRBJ1-6 . TRBV25-1
CASSLEFSVSREKLFF TGCGCCAGCAGCTTGGAATTTTCGGTTAGCCGCGAAAAACTGTTTTTT . 16 TRBJ1-4 . TRBV5-1
CASSYYESEQYF TGTGCCAGCAGTTATTACGAGAGCGAGCAGTACTTC . 12 TRBJ2-7 many TRBV6-2/TRBV6-3
CASSYLANPYEQYF TGTGCCAGCAGTTACTTAGCGAACCCCTACGAGCAGTACTTC . 14 TRBJ2-7 many TRBV6-5
CAWRISGELFF TGTGCCTGGAGGATTAGCGGGGAGCTGTTTTTT . 11 TRBJ2-2 few TRBV30
CASSLRGTGLHNSPLHF TGTGCCAGCAGCTTACGCGGGACAGGGCTCCATAATTCACCCCTCCACTTT TRBD1 17 TRBJ1-6 many TRBV11-2
CASSPDRGRNEKLFF TGTGCCAGCAGTCCGGACAGGGGGCGTAATGAAAAACTGTTTTTT TRBD1 15 TRBJ1-4 few TRBV12-3/TRBV12-4
CASSLLWSLQQYF TGCGCCAGCAGCTTGTTATGGTCACTCCAGCAGTACTTC . 13 TRBJ2-7 many TRBV5-1
CASSPSGRSEAFF TGTGCCAGCTCACCATCTGGACGTTCTGAAGCTTTCTTT . 13 TRBJ1-1 few TRBV18
CASSPSPREGTDTQYF TGTGCCAGCAGCCCCTCCCCCAGGGAAGGGACAGATACGCAGTATTTT . 16 TRBJ2-3 many TRBV7-8
CATSDPLQRETQYF TGTGCCACCAGTGATCCCCTGCAACGGGAGACCCAGTACTTC . 14 TRBJ2-5 many TRBV24-1
CASSDSSGTDSSQETQYF TGTGCCAGCAGTGATAGTAGCGGAACAGATAGTTCTCAAGAGACCCAGTACTTC . 18 TRBJ2-5 few TRBV25-1
CASSQAGLWGYTF TGTGCCAGCAGCCAAGCGGGACTCTGGGGCTACACCTTC . 13 TRBJ1-2 few TRBV3-1
CAISDPRGYEQYF TGTGCCATCAGTGACCCCAGGGGCTACGAGCAGTACTTC . 13 TRBJ2-7 . TRBV10-3
CASSDASTDTQYF TGTGCCAGCAGTGATGCGAGCACAGATACGCAGTATTTT . 13 TRBJ2-3 . TRBV6-1
CATSTTRERVDEQFF TGTGCCACCAGCACCACACGCGAGCGGGTTGATGAGCAGTTCTTC . 15 TRBJ2-1 many TRBV15
CASSLELRNGLYF TGTGCCAGCAGCTTGGAATTGAGGAACGGTCTGTACTTC . 13 TRBJ2-5 . TRBV5-8
CSVELGARTYEQYF TGCAGCGTTGAATTAGGCGCACGAACCTACGAGCAGTACTTC . 14 TRBJ2-7 many TRBV29-1
CSARGGTSGRWIYEQYF TGCAGTGCTCGGGGAGGGACTAGCGGGAGGTGGATCTACGAGCAGTACTTC TRBD2 17 TRBJ2-7 many TRBV20-1
CASRSGELDTQYF TGTGCCAGCAGGAGTGGAGAGCTGGATACGCAGTATTTT . 13 TRBJ2-3 many TRBV6-1
CSWDKGYEQYF TGCAGTTGGGACAAGGGTTACGAGCAGTACTTC . 11 TRBJ2-7 many TRBV20-1
CASSYNHWDRQSYEQYF TGTGCCAGCAGTTACAATCACTGGGACAGGCAGTCCTACGAGCAGTACTTC TRBD1 17 TRBJ2-7 many TRBV6-6
CASRAMAGSTFGANVLTF TGTGCCAGCAGGGCCATGGCGGGGAGTACCTTTGGGGCCAACGTCCTGACTTTC . 18 TRBJ2-6 few TRBV3-1
CASSLVDPNTGELFF TGTGCCAGCAGCTTAGTGGATCCCAACACCGGGGAGCTGTTTTTT . 15 TRBJ2-2 many TRBV11-3
CASSPIAPGETWGYTF TGTGCCAGCAGTCCCATTGCCCCGGGGGAAACCTGGGGCTACACCTTC . 16 TRBJ1-2 few TRBV6-1
CASRSGIRQPQHF TGTGCCAGCAGGTCTGGCATAAGGCAGCCCCAGCATTTT . 13 TRBJ1-5 many TRBV6-1
CASSLESPGDEQFF TGCGCCAGCAGCTTGGAATCCCCGGGGGATGAGCAGTTCTTC . 14 TRBJ2-1 many TRBV5-1
CASSFQVNTEAFF TGTGCCAGCAGTTTTCAAGTGAACACTGAAGCTTTCTTT . 13 TRBJ1-1 many TRBV27
CAWSVSSGAYNEQFF TGTGCCTGGAGTGTTTCTAGCGGGGCATACAATGAGCAGTTCTTC TRBD2 15 TRBJ2-1 many TRBV30
CASSLRHPSSQHF TGTGCCAGCAGCCTCAGACACCCATCGTCCCAGCATTTT . 13 TRBJ1-5 many TRBV28
CATRQGGSNQPRHF TGTGCCACCCGACAGGGAGGAAGCAATCAGCCCCGGCATTTT TRBD1 14 TRBJ1-5 . TRBV6-1
CATRTGNEQFF TGTGCCACCAGGACAGGCAATGAGCAGTTCTTC . 11 TRBJ2-1 . TRBV24-1
CSARPGGDREAFF TGCAGTGCTAGGCCCGGGGGGGACCGTGAAGCTTTCTTT . 13 TRBJ1-1 many TRBV20-1
CAISAAARDIQYF TGTGCCATCAGTGCGGCAGCCCGGGACATTCAGTACTTC . 13 TRBJ2-4 few TRBV10-3
CASIPSGTSGYNEQFF TGTGCCAGCATCCCTTCCGGGACTAGCGGCTACAATGAGCAGTTCTTC TRBD2 16 TRBJ2-1 . TRBV7-8
CASSLASLTYNEQFF TGTGCCAGCAGTTTGGCCAGCCTAACCTACAATGAGCAGTTCTTC . 15 TRBJ2-1 . TRBV6-5
CASSLRKYHQPQHF TGTGCCAGCAGTTTAAGGAAGTACCATCAGCCCCAGCATTTT . 14 TRBJ1-5 few TRBV28
CASSPKRSTGVQDEQYF TGTGCCAGTAGTCCCAAAAGGTCGACAGGGGTACAGGACGAGCAGTACTTC TRBD1 17 TRBJ2-7 few TRBV19
CASSLASRVAGVQGANVLTF TGTGCCAGCAGCTTGGCCTCCCGAGTAGCGGGCGTCCAGGGGGCCAACGTCCTGACTTTC TRBD2 20 TRBJ2-6 many TRBV5-4
CASSGQTAPNQPQHF TGTGCCAGCAGTGGACAGACGGCGCCCAATCAGCCCCAGCATTTT . 15 TRBJ1-5 many TRBV2
CARSSLYEQYF TGTGCCCGCAGCTCCCTCTACGAGCAGTACTTC . 11 TRBJ2-7 few TRBV7-9
CASNEQGLSYGYTF TGTGCCAGCAACGAACAGGGTTTATCTTATGGCTACACCTTC . 14 TRBJ1-2 many TRBV2
CASSETSEQFF TGTGCCAGCAGTGAGACTAGCGAGCAGTTCTTC TRBD2 11 TRBJ2-1 . TRBV12-3/TRBV12-4
CASSLKPGSSSYNEQFF TGTGCCAGCAGCTTAAAACCAGGTTCGAGCTCCTACAATGAGCAGTTCTTC . 17 TRBJ2-1 . TRBV7-3
CASRQGADTEAFF TGCGCCAGCAGACAGGGGGCGGACACTGAAGCTTTCTTT TRBD1 13 TRBJ1-1 many TRBV5-1